Included here is one T cell receptor (beta chain) sequence, with context. The assay was immunoSEQ multiplex PCR, and TCRdb's table has in-frame clones only and misses some. The table lists several thousand clones, approximately 77% of them singletons. This sample was taken from a study of sequential checkpoint blockade in melanoma. Overall study context: Randomization was 1:1 between first-line nivolumab→ipilimumab and ipilimumab→nivolumab. After both sequences, patients received maintenance nivolumab.

The CDR3 totals 13 residues. CDR1 is MNHEY and CDR2 is SMNVEV in the germline V gene (reference sequence). V lost 5 bases and J 6 bases, leaving 14 bases between the germline ends. The treatment: randomized to nivolumab then ipilimumab (arm A) or the reverse (arm B). None of the patients previously received DNA-damaging chemotherapy. PBMC sorting kept live CD3+CD8+ cells without CD19 or CD56. The J gene is TRBJ2-7, the V gene TRBV27; D not certain. The TCR comes from a human donor with melanoma. The sample was CD8+ T cells sorted from blood (inferred from file names), taken from a patient given nivolumab and ipilimumab in sequence. Here the CDR3 reads CASSTALESEQYF. The CDR3, as DNA: TGTGCCAGCAGTACCGCTCTAGAAAGCGAGCAGTACTTC.